The clone carrying this T cell receptor (beta chain) appeared many times. What it binds is not known. Trimming cost V 2 bases and J 2 bases; bases outside gene matches: 11. Germline assignment: CDR1 SGHVS and CDR2 FNYEAQ. This CDR3 comprises 18 residues. This specimen comes from a study of T-cell memory formation after mild COVID-19. General study findings and limits: Among CD4+ contracting clones, most were CM and EM, and CD8+ ones EMRA.

Using its own MiXCR run on the 5' RACE reads, TCRdb lists one record per CDR3 protein. The sample lists approximately 350,000 distinct CDR3 sequences; under 15% were seen once. The J gene is TRBJ2-1, the V gene TRBV7-6; TRBD1 matches 8 bases. The sequencing input was PBMCs or a T cell subset sorted from them (not recorded which). This TCR was recovered from a young man who had mild COVID-19 (a few samples of this study predate the infection). Cell type and time point are not known. The CDR3 reads CASSLMFPGGEPYNEQFF. The CDR3 coding sequence is TGTGCCAGCAGCTTAATGTTCCCAGGGGGCGAACCCTACAATGAGCAGTTCTTC.